The 22 T cell receptor beta chains below all came from one sample that was sequenced in a study of shared clonotypes between healthy human individuals. Assay used: immunoSEQ multiplex PCR; TCRdb lists only in-frame clones, some missing. The profile shows roughly 1,000,000 clones, about 84% of them singletons. The sequenced sample consisted of memory CD4+ T cells from PBMCs. As to subset: CD45RA-negative fraction. The receptors were gathered from a man younger than 35 in good health. Some clones in this sample may be carry-over from other donors' samples.

This clone was counted only a few times. The chain has TRBV10-3 and TRBJ2-1; 10 bases align to TRBD2. V shed 5 bases and J 7 bases; nucleotides not matched to a gene: 11. CDR1 is ENHRY, CDR2 SYGVKD, per germline. This CDR3 region has 16 residues. CDR3 DNA sequence: TGTGCCATCAGTCCACTAGCGGGACGTTTGGGGAATGAGCAGTTCTTC. Its translation: CAISPLAGRLGNEQFF.

The J gene is TRBJ2-1, the V gene TRBV9; maybe TRBD2 (6 bases). Trimming left V 3 bases short and J 7 bases short, with 20 bases between. Germline CDR1 reads SGDLS; CDR2 reads YYNGEE. The CDR3 has 16 residues. The CDR3 DNA reads as TGTGCCAGCAGCGGGGCTAGCGCCCACGGTGGGAATGAGCAGTTCTTC. Protein sequence: CASSGASAHGGNEQFF.

The CDR3 here is CASGRDPGMNTEAFF. CDR3 nucleotide sequence: TGCGCCAGCGGCCGGGACCCGGGGATGAACACTGAAGCTTTCTTT. The chain links TRBV5-1 to TRBJ1-1, with a weak D call TRBD1 (5 bases). Trimming cost V 7 bases and J 0 bases, with 16 bases left between them. Germline CDR1 is SGHRS and CDR2 is YFSETQ. The CDR3 totals 15 residues. The full variable domain, rest sourced from reference TRBV5-1 and TRBJ1-1, is KAGVTQTPRYLIKTRGQQVTLSCSPISGHRSVSWYQQTPGQGLQFLFEYFSETQRNKGNFPGRFSGRQFSNSRSEMNVSTLELGDSALYLCASGRDPGMNTEAFFGQGTRLTVV.

This clone was observed once. The sample carries other DNA sequences with the same CDR3. The CDR3 coding sequence is TGCGCCAGCAGCTTAGCGGGAGGGCCCGGCACAGATACGCAGTATTTT. Protein product: CASSLAGGPGTDTQYF. The chain is built from TRBV5-1 and TRBJ2-3; the match to TRBD2 covers 10 bases. The CDR3 extends over 16 amino acids. J was trimmed by 1 base and V by 2 bases; bases with no gene match: 4. Germline V gene lookup returns CDR1 SGHRS and CDR2 YFSETQ.

This rearrangement joins TRBV9 to TRBJ2-7, with TRBD2 matching 8 bases. The CDR3 loop spans 14 amino acids. After removal of 3 bases from V and 2 bases from J, the junction contained 4 bases not matched to a gene. Germline V CDR1 and CDR2: SGDLS, YYNGEE. The chain's CDR3 is CASSAQAGAYEQYF. DNA for the CDR3: TGTGCCAGCAGCGCCCAAGCGGGGGCCTACGAGCAGTACTTC.

The chain links TRBV29-1 to TRBJ2-1, with 11 bases lining up with TRBD2. Germline-derived CDR1 and CDR2 are SQVTM and ANQGSEA. Trimming took 7 bases from V and 5 from J; bases not matched to a gene: 7. CDR3 length: 14 residues. CDR3 residues: CSAVGLAVNNEQFF. CDR3 in DNA: TGCAGCGCTGTGGGACTAGCGGTTAACAATGAGCAGTTCTTC.

The chain uses TRBV5-1 and TRBJ1-4; D remains unclear. The CDR3 is made up of 13 amino acids. Germline values: CDR1 SGHRS, CDR2 YFSETQ. V lost 2 bases and J lost 1, with 3 bases in between. CDR3 sequence reads: CASSLITNEKLFF. As DNA, the CDR3 is TGCGCCAGCAGCTTAATAACTAATGAAAAACTGTTTTTT. Based on the CDR3 plus reference TRBV5-1 and TRBJ1-4, the full variable domain is KAGVTQTPRYLIKTRGQQVTLSCSPISGHRSVSWYQQTPGQGLQFLFEYFSETQRNKGNFPGRFSGRQFSNSRSEMNVSTLELGDSALYLCASSLITNEKLFFGSGTQLSVL.

This chain links TRBV9 with TRBJ2-1; unclear D gene. The CDR3 runs 15 residues. V lost 1 base and J lost 0, with 8 bases in between. Germline CDR1 and CDR2: SGDLS and YYNGEE. The CDR3 DNA reads TGTGCCAGCAGCGTAAGTCCCCTCTCCTACAATGAGCAGTTCTTC. Its protein product is CASSVSPLSYNEQFF.

The rearrangement links TRBV27 to TRBJ2-1, with a weak D call TRBD2 (6 bases). CDR3 length: 15 residues. The germline CDR1 and CDR2 sequences are MNHEY and SMNVEV (reference sequence). The ends were cut back, 4 bases at V and 5 bases at J, with 15 bases in the middle. CDR3 DNA sequence: TGTGCCAGCAGTTCGGAGGGAGCCGGGCACAATGAGCAGTTCTTC. This gives the protein CASSSEGAGHNEQFF.

V and J are TRBV27 and TRBJ2-3; 7 bases line up with TRBD2. Germline assignment: CDR1 MNHEY and CDR2 SMNVEV (reference sequence). This CDR3 has 13 amino acids. The V and J ends lost 8 bases and 4 bases, in that order; junction bases with no gene match: 6. The CDR3: CASRITSADTQYF. The CDR3 DNA reads as TGTGCCAGCCGGATAACTAGCGCAGATACGCAGTATTTT.

V and J are TRBV7-9 and TRBJ2-6, with a tentative D call TRBD1 (6 bases). This CDR3 has 16 amino acids. Trimming took 4 bases from V and 2 from J, leaving 12 bases between them. CDR1 is SEHNR, CDR2 FQNEAQ, per germline (reference sequence). CDR3 protein: CASSSTGRAGANVLTF. CDR3 bases: TGTGCCAGCAGCTCCACAGGGCGCGCTGGGGCCAACGTCCTGACTTTC.

The chain couples TRBV10-1 to TRBJ2-3; D gene uncertain. The germline gives CDR1 WNHNN, CDR2 SYGVQD (reference sequence). This CDR3 is 14 amino acids long. V lost 4 bases and J 2 bases, leaving 10 bases between the germline ends. DNA of the CDR3: TGCGCCAGCAGTGCAGCTTTACCCACAGATACGCAGTATTTT. This encodes CASSAALPTDTQYF.

This chain joins TRBV4-2 and TRBJ1-2; possibly TRBD1 for D (5 bases). Looked up from germline, CDR1 is LGHNA and CDR2 is YNFKEQ. V lost 0 bases, J lost 2 bases, and 13 bases lay in between. CDR3 size: 16 residues. The CDR3 region is CASSQDRDQRNYGYTF. For the CDR3, the DNA is TGTGCCAGCAGCCAAGACCGGGACCAGCGGAACTATGGCTACACCTTC.

There are many counts of this clone. V is TRBV29-1 and J is TRBJ1-1; D gene ambiguous. CDR1 and CDR2 from the germline V gene are SQVTM and ANQGSEA. V shed 3 bases and J shed 2 bases, with 7 bases lying between them. This CDR3 comprises 12 residues. CDR3 residues: CSVDPLNTEAFF. CDR3 in DNA: TGCAGCGTTGACCCCCTTAACACTGAAGCTTTCTTT.

This clone was seen at least ten times. The rearrangement uses TRBV12-5 and TRBJ1-1; possibly TRBD1 for D (6 bases). V shed 2 bases and J shed 1 base, with 17 bases lying between them. Germline V CDR1 and CDR2: LGHNT, FRNRAP. The CDR3 spans 17 residues. In DNA form, the CDR3 reads TGTGCTAGTGGTTTGCCCCCCGGGAGGGGGAAGAACACTGAAGCTTTCTTT. It codes for CASGLPPGRGKNTEAFF.

The chain combines TRBV5-1 with TRBJ2-7; a possible D gene is TRBD2 (5 bases). The V and J ends lost 4 bases and 3 bases respectively, with 20 bases between them. The CDR3 is 16 amino acids. Germline assignment: CDR1 SGHRS and CDR2 YFSETQ. CDR3 nucleotide sequence: TGCGCCAGCAGCCCGATGGTCTCGGGATCGGACTACGAGCAGTACTTC. The encoded protein is CASSPMVSGSDYEQYF. The entire variable domain, with the rest obtained from reference TRBV5-1 and TRBJ2-7, is as follows: KAGVTQTPRYLIKTRGQQVTLSCSPISGHRSVSWYQQTPGQGLQFLFEYFSETQRNKGNFPGRFSGRQFSNSRSEMNVSTLELGDSALYLCASSPMVSGSDYEQYFGPGTRLTVT.

J is TRBJ2-7 and V is TRBV27; perhaps TRBD2 as D (6 bases). Trimming took 8 bases from V and 3 from J, leaving 17 bases between them. Per germline, CDR1 MNHEY and CDR2 SMNVEV (reference sequence). This CDR3 has 14 amino acids. DNA for the CDR3: TGTGCCAGCCGCGCCGGCTCGCGGGGCTACGAGCAGTACTTC. It specifies CASRAGSRGYEQYF.

This chain links TRBV6-5 with TRBJ2-7; no firm D call. Germline-derived CDR1 and CDR2 are MNHEY and SVGAGI. Trimming took 5 bases from V and 0 from J, leaving 8 bases between them. CDR3 length: 13 amino acids. This CDR3 reads CASSPLHSYEQYF. DNA for the CDR3: TGTGCCAGCAGTCCGCTTCACTCCTACGAGCAGTACTTC.

V and J are TRBV28 and TRBJ2-1, with TRBD2 matching 11 bases. Germline loops: CDR1 MDHEN, CDR2 SYDVKM. CDR3 length equals 21 residues. Trimming took 6 bases from V and 0 from J; bases not matched to a gene: 19. This CDR3 reads CASSPTPSGRRLLSSYNEQFF. CDR3 coding DNA: TGTGCCAGCAGCCCCACCCCTAGCGGGAGGCGGTTATTGAGCTCCTACAATGAGCAGTTCTTC.

The V and J genes are TRBV6-6 and TRBJ1-5, with D possibly TRBD1 on 6 matching bases. The CDR3 has 14 amino acids. V lost 4 bases to trimming and J lost 5 bases, with 12 bases between them. Germline V gene sequence: CDR1 MNHNY, CDR2 SVGAGI (reference sequence). Here the CDR3 reads CASSWPGEDQPQHF. DNA for the CDR3: TGTGCCAGCAGTTGGCCAGGGGAAGATCAGCCCCAGCATTTT.

The V gene is TRBV6-5, the J gene TRBJ2-7; D is uncertain. Trimming shortened V by 2 bases and J by 0 bases, and 8 bases separated the two germline ends. Looked up from germline, CDR1 is MNHEY and CDR2 is SVGAGI. The CDR3 runs to 14 residues. The CDR3 sequence is CASSYTPISYEQYF. In DNA, the CDR3 is TGTGCCAGCAGTTACACGCCCATCTCCTACGAGCAGTACTTC.

The V call is TRBV7-2, the J call TRBJ2-3, with D unresolved. The CDR3 covers 12 residues. Germline V gene sequence: CDR1 SGHTA, CDR2 FQGNSA. Deletions cut 5 bases from V and 0 bases from J, with 3 bases between. Here the CDR3 DNA reads TGTGCCAGCAGCACCAGCACAGATACGCAGTATTTT. Translation: CASSTSTDTQYF.